This is a list of T cell receptor beta chains from one sample in a study of OX40 agonist ivuxolimab in advanced cancers. Libraries were prepared by immunoSEQ multiplex PCR; TCRdb keeps only in-frame clonotypes and omits some of them. The profile covers around 90,000 clones, with around 87% appearing a single time and about 0.3% taken by the ten largest. This sample comprised CD4+ or CD8+ T cells sorted from blood, obtained in a trial of the OX40 agonist ivuxolimab. The receptors stem from an adult with an advanced solid tumor such as melanoma, head and neck, liver or kidney cancer. The CDR3 runs from the conserved cysteine through the conserved F or W. A D gene is named only where the DNA matches it firmly. Some rows have no size entry. The others give once, few or many, or a class for an expanded clone.

>-|TRBJ2-7|TRBV6-4|-
TGTGCCGGAGACAGCTCCTCCTACGAGCAGTACTTC
CAGDSSSYEQYF
>TRBD1|TRBJ2-7|TRBV10-3|-
TGTGCCATCAGAGGACCGGGGACAGGGAATCTTGAGCAGTACTTC
CAIRGPGTGNLEQYF
>-|TRBJ1-1|TRBV5-4|-
TGTGCCAGCAAGAAGGGGCAGAACACTGAAGCTTTCTTT
CASKKGQNTEAFF
>TRBD1|TRBJ2-1|TRBV5-4|-
TGTGCCAGCAGCTTGAAACAGGGGGCGGCTTTCGAGCAGTTCTTC
CASSLKQGAAFEQFF
>-|TRBJ1-2|TRBV5-1|-
TGCGCCAGCAGCTTGGATAGCGGGTATGGCTACACCTTC
CASSLDSGYGYTF
>-|TRBJ1-1|TRBV6-5|few
TGTGCCAGCAGCCCCCGAGCGGGCACTGAAGCTTTCTTT
CASSPRAGTEAFF
>-|TRBJ2-2|TRBV9|once
TGTGCCAGCAGCTTACTAACCGGGACGGCCTCCGGGGAGCTGTTTTTT
CASSLLTGTASGELFF
>TRBD2|TRBJ2-7|TRBV7-2|-
TGTGCCAGCAGCTTAGGGCGAGCGGGGTCCTCCTACGAGCAGTACTTC
CASSLGRAGSSYEQYF
>TRBD1|TRBJ2-2|TRBV5-1|-
TGCGCCAGCAGCTTGGCCACAGGGGGCACCGGGGAGCTGTTTTTT
CASSLATGGTGELFF
>-|TRBJ2-7|TRBV10-1|-
TGCGCCAGCAGTGCGGGACGGACTGCCTACGAGCAGTACTTC
CASSAGRTAYEQYF
>-|TRBJ2-6|TRBV7-3|-
TGTGCCAGCAGCTTTGGGCGGGGTGGAACCTCTGGGGCCAACGTCCTGACTTTC
CASSFGRGGTSGANVLTF
>TRBD1|TRBJ2-7|TRBV7-2|-
TGTGCCAGCAGCTTCCCAGGGGGCGCGTACGAGCAGTACTTC
CASSFPGGAYEQYF
>TRBD1|TRBJ2-7|TRBV12-5|-
TGTGCTAGTGGTTTGGGGGACAGGGTTAGGTACGAGCAGTACTTC
CASGLGDRVRYEQYF
>-|TRBJ1-5|TRBV7-2|once
TGTGCCAGCAGCTCGGACTTTAGCAATCAGCCCCAGCATTTT
CASSSDFSNQPQHF
>-|TRBJ2-1|TRBV13|-
TGTGCCAGCAGCTTAGGGGGTGAGCAGTTCTTC
CASSLGGEQFF
>TRBD1|TRBJ2-1|TRBV27|-
TGTGCCAGCAGTTTATCGATAATGGGACAGAGAGAGTTCTTC
CASSLSIMGQREFF
>TRBD2|TRBJ2-3|TRBV6-4|-
TGTGCCAGCAGCCGAACTAGCGGGGGAGCGACAGATACGCAGTATTTT
CASSRTSGGATDTQYF
>-|TRBJ2-6|TRBV27|-
TGTGCCAGCAGTTTATGGCCTGGGGCCAACGTCCTGACTTTC
CASSLWPGANVLTF